The 27 T cell receptor beta chains below were found in one sample sequenced in a study of blood T cell repertoires in COVID-19. Here immunoSEQ multiplex PCR was the method, and the copy in TCRdb shows in-frame clones only, minus some. The sample includes some 76,000 clones, more than 65% of them seen just once. Sequenced: peripheral blood. The receptors derive from a man aged 50 to 59 with acute or convalescent COVID-19.

The chain has TRBV6-2 or TRBV6-3 and TRBJ2-7; tentatively, D is TRBD2 (6 bases). V gave up 3 bases and J gave up 4 bases, with 19 bases separating them. Germline V gene lookup returns CDR1 MNHEY and CDR2 SVGEGT. The CDR3 consists of 16 residues. Here the CDR3 DNA reads TGTGCCAGCAGTTATAACTTCGCTAGCGTCGTGTACGAGCAGTACTTC. Translation gives CASSYNFASVVYEQYF.

Regarding this clone: Other nucleotide sequences in the sample specify the same CDR3. J is TRBJ1-2 and V is TRBV6-5; TRBD1 matches at 9 bases. With 5 bases clipped from V and 4 bases from J, the junction kept 8 bases outside the gene matches. Germline-derived CDR1 and CDR2 are MNHEY and SVGAGI. The CDR3 has 15 residues. The CDR3 loop reads CASSLQGQGTYGYTF. CDR3 nucleotides: TGTGCCAGCAGTCTCCAGGGACAGGGAACCTATGGCTACACCTTC.

The V call is TRBV3-1 (or the pseudogene TRBV3-2), the J call TRBJ2-3, with 9 nucleotides matching TRBD2. Germline CDR1 reads LGHDT; CDR2 reads YNNKEL (reference sequence). This CDR3 region has 18 residues. Trimming at V came to 0 bases and at J to 2 bases, leaving 9 bases not matched to a gene. CDR3 sequence reads: CASSQEPFSGGITDTQYF. The CDR3 nucleotides read TGTGCCAGCAGCCAAGAACCGTTTAGCGGGGGTATCACAGATACGCAGTATTTT.

The rearrangement uses TRBV6-6 and TRBJ1-4; D perhaps matches TRBD1 (6 bases). This CDR3 has 15 amino acids. V gave up 2 bases and J gave up 6 bases, with 13 bases separating them. The germline V gene encodes CDR1 MNHNY and CDR2 SVGAGI (reference sequence). CDR3 sequence reads: CASSYRQRGHEKLFF. Here the CDR3 DNA reads TGTGCCAGCAGTTACCGACAGCGGGGGCATGAAAAACTGTTTTTT.

CDR3 in amino acids: CASSLQGGEQYF. In DNA, the CDR3 is TGTGCCAGCAGCCTACAGGGGGGCGAGCAGTACTTC. V and J are TRBV3-1 (or the pseudogene TRBV3-2) and TRBJ2-7, with 8 bases that match TRBD1. Germline V gives CDR1 LGHDT, CDR2 YNNKEL (reference sequence). The junction had 2 bases not matched to a gene; V was cut back by 4 bases and J by 6 bases. This CDR3 has 12 residues.

The chain has TRBV6-6 and TRBJ1-1; perhaps TRBD1 as D (5 bases). There are 13 residues in the CDR3. V shed 0 bases and J shed 5 bases, with 7 bases lying between them. Germline V lookup: CDR1 MNHNY, CDR2 SVGAGI (reference sequence). CDR3 coding DNA: TGTGCCAGCAGTTACTCGCCAGGGACTGAAGCTTTCTTT. Protein product: CASSYSPGTEAFF.

This sequence joins TRBV20-1 and TRBJ2-1; 7 positions agree with TRBD2. Germline assignment: CDR1 DFQATT and CDR2 SNEGSKA (reference sequence). The CDR3 runs to 18 residues. V was clipped by 3 bases and J by 2 bases; unmatched bases: 16. CDR3 region: CSASSTDVGAGPYNEQFF. For the CDR3, the DNA is TGCAGTGCTAGTAGTACGGATGTAGGAGCGGGACCCTACAATGAGCAGTTCTTC.

The V gene is TRBV19, the J gene TRBJ2-6, with 9 bases that match TRBD1. Germline V gene data show CDR1 as LNHDA and CDR2 as SQIVND (reference sequence). This CDR3 region has 16 residues. V lost 7 bases to trimming and J lost 0 bases; unmatched junction nucleotides: 4. The DNA of the CDR3 is TGTGCCAGTACCCCGACAGGGGGCTCTGGGGCCAACGTCCTGACTTTC. Protein product: CASTPTGGSGANVLTF.

The chain employs TRBV6-5 and TRBJ2-1; 8 bases are a match to TRBD1. The CDR3 is made up of 15 amino acids. Germline V gene data show CDR1 as MNHEY and CDR2 as SVGAGI. V shed 5 bases and J 3 bases; nucleotides not matched to a gene: 6. DNA of the CDR3: TGTGCCAGCAGTAGACAGGGGTACCGCTACAATGAGCAGTTCTTC. Amino acids: CASSRQGYRYNEQFF.

CDR3 sequence reads: CASSTDTAGTIQYF. The CDR3 DNA reads TGTGCCAGCAGTACCGACACCGCCGGTACCATTCAGTACTTC. The V and J genes are TRBV28 and TRBJ2-4; no reliable D call. The germline gives CDR1 MDHEN, CDR2 SYDVKM. There are 14 residues in the CDR3. V lost 5 bases and J lost 9, with 17 bases in between.

The chain combines TRBV7-9 with TRBJ2-5, with TRBD2 identical over 9 bases. The trim removed 9 bases at V and 2 bases at J, leaving 4 bases unmatched. The germline gives CDR1 SEHNR, CDR2 FQNEAQ (reference sequence). This CDR3 has 13 residues. The CDR3 DNA reads as TGTGCCAGTAGCGGGAGACCTCAAGAGACCCAGTACTTC. Encoded protein: CASSGRPQETQYF.

The chain is built from TRBV2 and TRBJ1-1; D is unresolved. This CDR3 contains 12 residues. Germline CDR1 SNHLY, CDR2 FYNNEI. V lost 6 bases and J 4 bases, leaving 9 bases between the germline ends. CDR3 in amino acids: CASRPELTEAFF. Written as DNA, the CDR3 is TGTGCCAGCAGGCCCGAGCTCACTGAAGCTTTCTTT.

V gene TRBV7-9 combines with J gene TRBJ2-5; 10 bases agree with TRBD2. The germline CDR1 and CDR2 sequences are SEHNR and FQNEAQ (reference sequence). CDR3 length equals 17 residues. Trimming removed 2 bases from V and 5 bases from J; junction bases left unmatched: 11. CDR3: CASSLLGLAASRETQYF. DNA of the CDR3: TGTGCCAGCAGCTTACTAGGACTAGCGGCGTCTCGGGAGACCCAGTACTTC.

V usage is TRBV20-1 and J usage is TRBJ2-2; no clear D gene. The CDR3 has 14 amino acids. Per germline, CDR1 DFQATT and CDR2 SNEGSKA (reference sequence). Trimming took off 3 bases at V and 6 bases at J, with 14 bases between the two ends. Written as DNA, the CDR3 is TGCAGTGCTAGTTATGGAGTCGAGTCCGGGGAGCTGTTTTTT. Its protein product is CSASYGVESGELFF.

V and J are TRBV29-1 and TRBJ1-5; possible D gene TRBD1, 6 bases. V was shortened by 2 bases and J by 2 bases, with 13 bases between the two germline ends. The CDR3 totals 15 residues. Germline assignment: CDR1 SQVTM and CDR2 ANQGSEA. CDR3 amino acids: CSVERGRGGNQPQHF. CDR3 DNA sequence: TGCAGCGTTGAACGGGGCAGGGGCGGCAATCAGCCCCAGCATTTT. The full variable domain, rest sourced from reference TRBV29-1 and TRBJ1-5, is SAVISQKPSRDICQRGTSLTIQCQVDSQVTMMFWYRQQPGQSLTLIATANQGSEATYESGFVIDKFPISRPNLTFSTLTVSNMSPEDSSIYLCSVERGRGGNQPQHFGDGTRLSIL.

The chain uses TRBV5-6 and TRBJ2-5; maybe TRBD2 (6 bases). The CDR3 loop spans 14 amino acids. V was shortened by 4 bases and J by 5 bases, with 15 bases between the two germline ends. CDR1 is SGHDT and CDR2 is YYEEEE in the germline V gene. The CDR3 region is CASSPVGGEETQYF. The CDR3 region has the DNA TGTGCCAGCAGCCCCGTCGGGGGTGAGGAGACCCAGTACTTC.

J is TRBJ2-1 and V is TRBV6-5; 10 bases match TRBD2. The V and J ends lost 2 bases and 3 bases, in that order; junction bases with no gene match: 4. CDR3 length equals 16 residues. Germline V gene data show CDR1 as MNHEY and CDR2 as SVGAGI. The CDR3 reads CASSYVPSGSYNEQFF. CDR3 sequence (DNA): TGTGCCAGCAGTTACGTGCCTAGCGGGAGCTACAATGAGCAGTTCTTC.

This clone was seen more than once but under ten times. J is TRBJ2-5 and V is TRBV7-2; D may be TRBD1 (5 bases). Germline CDR1 reads SGHTA; CDR2 reads FQGNSA. V shed 1 base and J shed 5 bases, with 8 bases lying between them. The CDR3 runs 13 residues. In nucleotides, the CDR3 is TGTGCCAGCAGCTTAGGCAGGGTGGAGACCCAGTACTTC. Amino acid sequence: CASSLGRVETQYF.

V usage is TRBV5-6 and J usage is TRBJ2-3; 7 bases are shared with TRBD1. The CDR3 consists of 15 residues. J lost 0 bases, V lost 0 bases, and 1 base had no gene match. Germline CDR1 reads SGHDT; CDR2 reads YYEEEE. The CDR3 DNA is TGTGCCAGCAGCTTGGCGACAGGGAGCACAGATACGCAGTATTTT. Protein product: CASSLATGSTDTQYF.

The chain links TRBV7-2 to TRBJ2-3; 11 nucleotides align to TRBD2. V lost 3 bases and J lost 1; bases outside the gene matches: 6. This CDR3 comprises 17 residues. Germline-derived CDR1 and CDR2 are SGHTA and FQGNSA. The CDR3 here is CASSFLSSGGRTDTQYF. The CDR3 bases are TGTGCCAGCAGCTTCCTCTCTAGCGGGGGGCGCACAGATACGCAGTATTTT.

The gene calls are TRBV18 and TRBJ1-1, with D tentatively TRBD1 (5 bases). Germline-derived CDR1 and CDR2 are KGHSH and LQKENI. The CDR3 is 16 amino acids. The V gene lost 1 base and the J gene lost 3 bases, with 15 bases spanning the gap. The DNA of the CDR3 is TGTGCCAGCTCACCACTCCCGGCTCCAGGGTACACTGAAGCTTTCTTT. It is translated as CASSPLPAPGYTEAFF.

The CDR3 DNA follows: TGTGCCAGCAGCTCGCAGGGACTAGGAAACTACGAGCAGTACTTC. It specifies CASSSQGLGNYEQYF. The chain uses TRBV7-9 and TRBJ2-7; 8 bases are shared with TRBD2. The CDR3 runs 15 residues. The germline V gene has CDR1 SEHNR and CDR2 FQNEAQ (reference sequence). The ends lost 4 bases at V and 3 bases at J; junction bases unmatched: 8.

This chain uses TRBV6-6 with TRBJ1-2, with 9 bases aligning to TRBD1. The V segment lost 3 bases and the J segment 3 bases; nucleotides outside the gene matches: 8. The V gene's germline CDR1 is MNHNY and CDR2 SVGAGI (reference sequence). The CDR3 is 16 residues long. The CDR3 here is CASSYGTGTQDYGYTF. The DNA for the CDR3 is TGTGCCAGCAGTTATGGGACAGGGACACAAGACTATGGCTACACCTTC.

This chain joins TRBV6-5 and TRBJ2-2; D uncertain. V was shortened by 5 bases and J by 3 bases, with 10 bases between the two germline ends. The germline V gene encodes CDR1 MNHEY and CDR2 SVGAGI. The CDR3 runs to 14 residues. CDR3: CASSPRLYTGELFF. CDR3 nucleotide sequence: TGTGCCAGCAGTCCGAGACTTTACACCGGGGAGCTGTTTTTT.

The chain is built from TRBV4-3 and TRBJ2-2, with D maybe TRBD1 (6 bases). V lost 4 bases and J lost 0, with 18 bases in between. The CDR3 runs to 18 residues. The V gene's germline CDR1 is LGHNA and CDR2 YSLEER. CDR3 DNA sequence: TGCGCCAGCAGCCTCAGGGGCTCCACAGAAACGAACACCGGGGAGCTGTTTTTT. Its protein product is CASSLRGSTETNTGELFF.

The chain combines TRBV5-5 with TRBJ2-6; weak D call: TRBD1 (5 bases). The CDR3 loop spans 16 amino acids. Looked up from germline, CDR1 is SGHKS and CDR2 is YYEKEE (reference sequence). The V end was cut by 7 bases, the J end by 3 bases, with 17 bases between. The CDR3, as DNA: TGTGCCAGCCGCCGCAGCCAGGGTTTTGGGGCCAACGTCCTGACTTTC. Its protein product is CASRRSQGFGANVLTF.

V gene TRBV6-2 or TRBV6-3 combines with J gene TRBJ1-2, with D possibly matching TRBD1 (5 bases). V was pared by 0 bases and J by 8 bases, with 16 bases between. This CDR3 region has 15 residues. Looked up from germline, CDR1 is MNHEY and CDR2 is SVGEGT. The CDR3 DNA reads as TGTGCCAGCAGTTACTCTGGGGGGTCCGGGCGAGGCTACACCTTC. This sequence encodes CASSYSGGSGRGYTF.